The T cell receptor beta chain described here comes from a study of CD8 T cells in ankylosing spondylitis. TCRdb processed the 5' RACE reads anew with MiXCR; each CDR3 protein has one entry. Here the sample spans some 340,000 distinct CDR3 sequences, 14% to 15% being singletons. Per germline, CDR1 DFQATT and CDR2 SNEGSKA (reference sequence). This CDR3 region has 16 residues. The J segment lost 2 bases and the V segment lost 4 bases, leaving 10 bases of the junction unmatched. The receptor was derived from a male donor with ankylosing spondylitis or in good health (not recorded which). V usage is TRBV20-1 and J usage is TRBJ1-3; 8 bases align to TRBD1. Sequenced: blood, either unsorted or a sorted T cell fraction (not recorded which). The CDR3 reads CSATFLRQGPGNTIYF. The CDR3 region has the DNA TGCAGTGCTACCTTCCTAAGACAGGGGCCTGGAAACACCATATATTTT.